The entry below describes one T cell receptor (beta chain). Its antigen is unknown. Sample treatment: oral pan-JAK inhibitor, 5-10 mg twice daily. This specimen comes from a study of CD8+ T cells in alopecia areata. About the study: Affected scalp percentage gauged treated patients' severity. Study outcomes and limitations: In lesional scalp, particularly from alopecia totalis/universalis, clonality was higher than in normal scalp.

Extracted RNA was reverse transcribed into cDNA, the sequencing template. TCRdb's table, derived via immunoSEQ multiplex PCR, lists solely in-frame clones and lacks some. The sample has about 180,000 clones, about 53% seen once. CDR1 and CDR2 (germline): LNHNV, YYDKDF (reference sequence). CDR3 length: 15 amino acids. V was cut by 0 bases and J by 5 bases, with 13 bases left in between. Specimen: CD8+ T cells sorted from blood, collected at week 24, from a patient treated with tofacitinib. This clonotype originated in a human donor with alopecia areata. The chain recombines TRBV15 with TRBJ1-2; possibly TRBD1 for D (5 bases). The chain's CDR3 is CATSRDGDGKYGYTF. DNA of the CDR3: TGTGCCACCAGCAGAGATGGGGACGGGAAATATGGCTACACCTTC. Filled out from reference TRBV15 and TRBJ1-2, the complete variable domain reads DAMVIQNPRYQVTQFGKPVTLSCSQTLNHNVMYWYQQKSSQAPKLLFHYYDKDFNNEADTPDNFQSRRPNTSFCFLDIRSPGLGDTAMYLCATSRDGDGKYGYTFGSGTRLTVV.